Listed here are 3 T cell receptor beta chains from one sample, sequenced in a study of blood T cell repertoires in COVID-19. Using immunoSEQ multiplex PCR, the repertoire was profiled, and TCRdb retains in-frame clones only, with some absent. The sample lists roughly 300,000 clones, 87% seen once, with around 8% in the top ten. The sequencing sample was made of peripheral blood. These receptors were taken from a woman aged 45-60 years who had recovered from COVID-19.

The gene calls are TRBV30 and TRBJ1-1; D unclear. In germline, CDR1 is GTSNPN, CDR2 SVGIG (reference sequence). The CDR3 contains 15 residues. V was trimmed by 3 bases and J by 5 bases, leaving 19 bases between them. The CDR3 region is CAWRASGGMGTEAFF. The CDR3 DNA reads as TGTGCCTGGAGGGCTTCGGGAGGGATGGGAACTGAAGCTTTCTTT.

This clone was counted only a few times. This sequence joins TRBV9 and TRBJ1-1; D perhaps matches TRBD1 (5 bases). The CDR3 sequence is 13 residues long. Germline-derived CDR1 and CDR2 are SGDLS and YYNGEE. V shed 4 bases and J shed 3 bases, with 10 bases lying between them. CDR3 amino acids: CASSYRGHTEAFF. Written as DNA, the CDR3 is TGTGCCAGCAGCTATAGGGGCCACACTGAAGCTTTCTTT.

The genes are TRBV5-1 and TRBJ2-1, with TRBD2 matching 16 bases. This CDR3 has 15 amino acids. The junction had 6 bases not matched to a gene; V was cut back by 6 bases and J by 9 bases. Germline V gene sequence: CDR1 SGHRS, CDR2 YFSETQ. CDR3 bases: TGCGCCAGCACCGGGACTAGCGGGGGGGCAGGTGAGCAGTTCTTC. Translated, it gives CASTGTSGGAGEQFF.